Listed below are T cell receptor beta chains from one sample, sequenced in a study of shared T cell receptors in the human thymus. Assay used: immunoSEQ multiplex PCR; TCRdb lists only in-frame clones, some missing. The sample contains hundreds of thousands of clones, more than 70% of which appear only once. These data also featured in a second study, about human thymus T cells.

Specimen: thymocytes. The receptor set was obtained from a boy in the first two years of life with a congenital heart defect. Each CDR3 is given with its conserved first and last residue. A D gene is named only where the DNA matches it firmly. A row's size may be missing; if present it is once, few, many or a size class.

d_call	clone_size	v_call	j_call	cdr3_aa	cdr3_nt
-	-	TRBV11-2	TRBJ2-7	CASSHGLSEVPEQYF	TGTGCCAGCAGCCATGGACTTTCGGAGGTACCCGAGCAGTACTTC
TRBD1	once	TRBV5-4	TRBJ1-1	CASSLGPRTGGGNTEAFF	TGTGCCAGCAGCTTGGGCCCCCGGACAGGGGGCGGGAACACTGAAGCTTTCTTT
TRBD2	-	TRBV10-1	TRBJ2-2	CASSPRGGRATGELFF	TGCGCCAGCAGCCCGCGAGGCGGGAGGGCCACCGGGGAGCTGTTTTTT
TRBD1	-	TRBV18	TRBJ1-4	CASSLGTGSGEKLFF	TGTGCCAGCTCACTGGGGACAGGAAGTGGGGAAAAACTGTTTTTT
-	few	TRBV10-3	TRBJ2-1	CAIRPTLGVGSYNEQFF	TGTGCCATCAGACCGACACTCGGGGTCGGCTCCTACAATGAGCAGTTCTTC
-	-	TRBV4-3	TRBJ1-3	CASSQDRAGKGPVYGNTIYF	TGCGCCAGCAGCCAAGATAGGGCAGGGAAAGGCCCGGTGTATGGAAACACCATATATTTT
TRBD1	-	TRBV28	TRBJ1-5	CASSFRDRGNFSFNQPQHF	TGTGCCAGCAGTTTCCGGGACAGGGGCAACTTCAGTTTCAATCAGCCCCAGCATTTT
TRBD2	once	TRBV2	TRBJ2-7	CASSAPGLRGREQYF	TGTGCCAGCAGTGCCCCGGGACTACGGGGCCGGGAGCAGTACTTC
TRBD2	-	TRBV2	TRBJ2-1	CASSEPSGNNNEQFF	TGTGCCAGCAGTGAGCCTAGCGGTAACAACAATGAGCAGTTCTTC
-	-	TRBV7-9	TRBJ1-6	CASSFGRNSPLHF	TGTGCCAGCAGCTTTGGCAGGAATTCCCCCCTCCACTTT
TRBD1	once	TRBV6-5	TRBJ2-3	CASSFQGQAPTDTQYF	TGTGCCAGCAGTTTTCAAGGACAGGCCCCCACAGATACGCAGTATTTT
-	-	TRBV7-2	TRBJ1-1	CASSLPPQNHTEAFF	TGTGCCAGCAGCTTACCCCCCCAGAACCACACTGAAGCTTTCTTT
-	-	TRBV27	TRBJ1-2	CPPAVTGYGYTF	TGTCCGCCAGCAGTGACAGGATATGGCTACACCTTC
TRBD1	few	TRBV5-1	TRBJ2-1	CASSQGQGAIVEQFF	TGCGCCAGCAGTCAGGGGCAGGGGGCAATTGTTGAGCAGTTCTTC
TRBD2	-	TRBV12-5	TRBJ2-1	CASGLVLAGGKYNEQFF	TGTGCTAGTGGTTTGGTACTAGCGGGAGGGAAATACAATGAGCAGTTCTTC
-	-	TRBV10-3	TRBJ2-7	CASTAVSSYEQYF	TGTGCCTCCACAGCCGTCAGCTCCTACGAGCAGTACTTC
TRBD1	-	TRBV28	TRBJ2-2	CASSPGQGAGELFF	TGTGCCAGCAGTCCGGGACAGGGGGCCGGGGAGCTGTTTTTT
-	-	TRBV15	TRBJ1-1	CATSRDVGRLSGENTEAFF	TGTGCCACCAGCAGAGATGTGGGGCGACTGTCAGGGGAGAACACTGAAGCTTTCTTT
TRBD2	-	TRBV11-2	TRBJ2-7	CASSLVDGSGGGEQYF	TGTGCCAGCAGCTTAGTTGATGGTAGCGGGGGCGGCGAGCAGTACTTC
TRBD1	-	TRBV28	TRBJ1-2	CASSPAPQGVNGYTF	TGTGCCAGCAGTCCAGCGCCACAGGGGGTAAATGGCTACACCTTC
-	-	TRBV6-6	TRBJ2-7	CASRESSYEQYF	TGTGCCAGCAGGGAGAGCTCCTACGAGCAGTACTTC
TRBD1	-	TRBV7-9	TRBJ2-7	CASSFSGQGNKQYF	TGTGCCAGCAGCTTCTCAGGACAGGGTAACAAGCAGTACTTC
TRBD1	-	TRBV5-1	TRBJ2-5	CASSSGQPGYQETQYF	TGCGCCAGCAGCTCGGGACAGCCAGGGTATCAAGAGACCCAGTACTTC
TRBD1	-	TRBV4-2	TRBJ2-7	CASSQALGQRYEQYF	TGTGCCAGCAGCCAAGCTCTGGGACAGAGATACGAGCAGTACTTC
TRBD1	-	TRBV5-5	TRBJ1-2	CASSRPGQSPLDYGYTF	TGTGCCAGCAGCAGACCGGGACAGAGCCCCCTTGACTATGGCTACACCTTC
-	-	TRBV7-2	TRBJ1-5	CASSLFGGVNQPQHF	TGTGCCAGCAGCTTATTTGGAGGGGTAAATCAGCCCCAGCATTTT
-	-	TRBV7-9	TRBJ1-4	CASSLKAEEKLFF	TGTGCCAGCAGCTTAAAGGCGGAGGAAAAACTGTTTTTT
-	-	TRBV5-4	TRBJ2-2	CASSFPGPQGDTGELFF	TGTGCCAGCAGCTTCCCCGGACCTCAGGGCGACACCGGGGAGCTGTTTTTT
TRBD1	-	TRBV28	TRBJ2-7	CASSLCYATGGYEQYF	TGTGCCAGCAGTTTATGCTATGCCACAGGGGGCTACGAGCAGTACTTC
-	-	TRBV15	TRBJ1-3	CATSRASGGEYTGNTIYF	TGTGCCACCAGCAGAGCCTCCGGGGGGGAGTATACTGGAAACACCATATATTTT
TRBD1	-	TRBV28	TRBJ1-1	CASSFRGQGSMNTEAFF	TGTGCCAGCAGTTTTAGGGGACAGGGGTCCATGAACACTGAAGCTTTCTTT
-	-	TRBV27	TRBJ1-1	CASTQGPGTEAFF	TGTGCCAGCACCCAGGGCCCGGGCACTGAAGCTTTCTTT
-	-	TRBV29-1	TRBJ1-2	CSVERRYYGYTF	TGCAGCGTTGAACGGAGATATTATGGCTACACCTTC
TRBD1	-	TRBV14	TRBJ2-7	CASSQVGTGGHEQYF	TGTGCCAGCAGCCAAGTAGGGACAGGGGGGCACGAGCAGTACTTC
-	-	TRBV28	TRBJ1-3	CASSKLGQRGNTIYF	TGTGCCAGCAGTAAACTCGGACAGCGTGGAAACACCATATATTTT
TRBD2	-	TRBV4-1	TRBJ2-3	CASSQKGTSGRAGWDTQYF	TGCGCCAGCAGCCAAAAAGGGACTAGCGGGAGGGCCGGGTGGGATACGCAGTATTTT